A selection of T cell receptor beta chains follows, all from one sample in a study of cytotoxic CD8 clonotypes in ibrutinib-treated CLL. The data were produced by immunoSEQ multiplex PCR, yet TCRdb's version contains in-frame clones alone and is incomplete. Among about 22,000 clones listed, about 68% were seen once. The specimen comprised PBMCs, sampled before ibrutinib treatment. Source of these receptors: a human donor with chronic lymphocytic leukemia. Both conserved end residues are part of each CDR3. D genes are given only for firm matches. Some rows have no size entry. The others give once, few or many, or a class for an expanded clone.

v_gene	j_gene	abundance	d_gene	CDR3aa	CDR3nt
TRBV30	TRBJ1-2	.	.	CAWRGGGYTF	TGTGCCTGGAGGGGGGGCGGCTACACCTTC
TRBV19	TRBJ2-1	once	.	CASSIWSGGRAGEQFF	TGTGCCAGTAGTATATGGAGTGGAGGCAGGGCCGGTGAGCAGTTCTTC
TRBV11-2	TRBJ2-1	few	TRBD2	CASSLAPGGGEQFF	TGTGCCAGCAGCTTAGCCCCCGGGGGGGGAGAGCAGTTCTTC
TRBV5-1	TRBJ2-2	.	.	CASSEQGGAGELFF	TGCGCCAGCAGTGAACAGGGAGGCGCCGGGGAGCTGTTTTTT
TRBV28	TRBJ1-5	.	.	CASSSSDKRSNQPQHF	TGTGCCAGCAGTTCGTCCGACAAACGCAGCAATCAGCCCCAGCATTTT
TRBV5-6	TRBJ2-7	few	.	CASSLRGLSYEQYF	TGTGCCAGCAGCTTGCGGGGGCTGTCCTACGAGCAGTACTTC
TRBV7-9	TRBJ2-1	.	TRBD2	CASSLRTSGRNEQFF	TGTGCCAGCAGCCTCCGGACTAGCGGGAGGAATGAGCAGTTCTTC
TRBV5-1	TRBJ2-7	.	.	CASSLAGGVSYEQYF	TGCGCCAGCAGCTTGGCCGGGGGAGTATCCTACGAGCAGTACTTC
TRBV11-2	TRBJ1-5	.	.	CASSTQNPGPADQPQHF	TGTGCCAGCAGCACTCAAAACCCGGGTCCGGCCGATCAGCCCCAGCATTTT
TRBV30	TRBJ1-2	.	TRBD1	CAWSPMKGTGGPRGYTF	TGTGCCTGGAGTCCTATGAAGGGGACAGGGGGACCGCGTGGCTACACCTTC
TRBV5-1	TRBJ1-4	.	.	CASSLMATNEKLFF	TGCGCCAGCAGCTTGATGGCAACTAATGAAAAACTGTTTTTT
TRBV14	TRBJ1-5	few	.	CASSQSTGPQHF	TGTGCCAGCAGCCAAAGTACCGGCCCCCAGCATTTT
TRBV7-7	TRBJ2-1	.	.	CASSLSAVGNEQFF	TGTGCTAGCAGCTTATCAGCAGTAGGCAATGAGCAGTTCTTC
TRBV7-2	TRBJ1-5	.	.	CASSFQGQPQHF	TGTGCCAGCAGCTTTCAGGGACAGCCCCAGCATTTT
TRBV5-8	TRBJ2-1	.	.	CASSQGRVQNNEQFF	TGTGCCAGCAGCCAGGGGAGGGTGCAAAACAATGAGCAGTTCTTC
TRBV21-1	TRBJ2-2	.	.	CASSTTGRFGELFF	TGTGCCAGCAGCACGACAGGGCGTTTCGGGGAGCTGTTTTTT
TRBV5-1	TRBJ2-1	.	.	CASSADPGNEQFF	TGCGCCAGCAGCGCTGACCCGGGTAATGAGCAGTTCTTC
TRBV5-1	TRBJ1-3	.	TRBD1	CASSSGQSSGNTIYF	TGCGCCAGCAGCTCGGGACAGTCCTCTGGAAACACCATATATTTT
TRBV6-1	TRBJ1-2	.	.	CAGQDLHYGYTF	TGTGCCGGCCAAGACCTACATTATGGCTACACCTTC
TRBV14	TRBJ1-4	.	TRBD1	CASRRSGTADEKLFF	TGTGCCAGCAGGAGATCCGGGACAGCTGATGAAAAACTGTTTTTT
TRBV2	TRBJ1-5	.	TRBD1	CASRPGQASHQPQHF	TGTGCCAGCAGACCCGGACAGGCTTCTCATCAGCCCCAGCATTTT
TRBV12-5	TRBJ1-3	.	.	CASGLVNGWVGTYNSGNTIYF	TGTGCTAGTGGTTTGGTAAATGGGTGGGTGGGTACGTACAACTCTGGAAACACCATATATTTT
TRBV29-1	TRBJ1-2	.	TRBD1	CSATGEMHPGYTF	TGCAGCGCCACAGGGGAAATGCATCCTGGCTACACCTTC
TRBV4-3	TRBJ2-7	.	TRBD2	CASSQDGEGWYEQYF	TGCGCCAGCAGCCAAGATGGGGAGGGGTGGTACGAGCAGTACTTC
TRBV19	TRBJ1-2	.	.	CASSTTGGSPGGYTF	TGTGCCAGTAGTACCACCGGCGGAAGCCCGGGGGGCTACACCTTC
TRBV6-1	TRBJ1-2	.	.	CASREGSANYGYTF	TGTGCCAGCAGGGAGGGTTCAGCTAACTATGGCTACACCTTC
TRBV25-1	TRBJ2-2	.	.	CASSPGTANTGELFF	TGTGCCAGCAGTCCCGGGACGGCGAACACCGGGGAGCTGTTTTTT
TRBV9	TRBJ2-1	.	TRBD2	CASSPGGLAWYNEQFF	TGTGCCAGCAGCCCCGGGGGGTTGGCTTGGTACAATGAGCAGTTCTTC
TRBV21-1	TRBJ2-7	.	.	CASSKGTGRDKKLSYEQYF	TGTGCCAGCAGCAAAGGTACGGGCAGGGACAAGAAACTCTCCTACGAGCAGTACTTC
TRBV11-2	TRBJ2-1	.	TRBD2	CASSLDQRGGPYNEQFF	TGTGCCAGCAGCTTAGATCAGCGGGGGGGCCCCTACAATGAGCAGTTCTTC
TRBV6-6	TRBJ2-5	.	.	CASKEEKIPSAQYF	TGTGCCAGCAAGGAGGAGAAGATACCGAGTGCCCAGTACTTC